This T cell receptor beta chain originates from a study of tumor T cells in aggressive B-cell lymphoma. The assay was immunoSEQ multiplex PCR, and TCRdb's table has in-frame clones only and misses some. The sample yields approximately 6,600 clones, 88% seen once. The ends were cut back, 1 base at V and 7 bases at J, with 20 bases in the middle. There are 16 residues in the CDR3. CDR1 is SGHNT and CDR2 is YYREEE in the germline V gene (reference sequence). The source of this sequence is an adult with diffuse large B cell lymphoma. Some clones in this sample may be carry-over from other donors' samples. The sequencing sample was made of tumor tissue. The gene calls are TRBV5-4 and TRBJ2-5; D is perhaps TRBD2 (5 bases). The CDR3, as DNA: TGTGCCAGCAGCTTGATTGAGGGAACGCGGCGCGGGACCCAGTACTTC. Translated: CASSLIEGTRRGTQYF.